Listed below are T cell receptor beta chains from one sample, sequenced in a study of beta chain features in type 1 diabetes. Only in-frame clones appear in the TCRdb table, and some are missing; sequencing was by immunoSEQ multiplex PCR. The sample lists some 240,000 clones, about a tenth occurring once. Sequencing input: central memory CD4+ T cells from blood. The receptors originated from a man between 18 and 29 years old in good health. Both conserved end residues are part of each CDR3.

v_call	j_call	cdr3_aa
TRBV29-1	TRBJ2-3	CSYRGRLASTDTQYF
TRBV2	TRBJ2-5	CASIREETQYF
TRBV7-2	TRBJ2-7	CASSLVAGDYYEQYF
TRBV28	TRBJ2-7	CASSAGTGEQYF
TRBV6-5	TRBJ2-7	CASSTGGDGSYEQYF
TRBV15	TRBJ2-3	CATSRSTQLGAQYF
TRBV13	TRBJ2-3	CASSLVSLWQYF
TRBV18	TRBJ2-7	CASSHSGLTSEQYF
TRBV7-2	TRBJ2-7	CASSSRDIYEQYF
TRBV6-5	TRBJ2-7	CAIGQGLGEQYF
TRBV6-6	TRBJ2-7	CASRGRTGPFGEQYF
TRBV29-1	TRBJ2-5	CSVERGGLETQYF
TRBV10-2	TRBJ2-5	CASRILAGDGTQYF
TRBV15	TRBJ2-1	CATSSFSGVINEQFF
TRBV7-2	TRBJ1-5	CASSLEERTPQHF
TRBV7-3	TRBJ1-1	CASSSAGQFGSGEAFF
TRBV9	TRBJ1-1	CASSVDTAEAFF
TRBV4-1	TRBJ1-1	CASSQGGLRNTEAFF
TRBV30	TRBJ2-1	CAWERDSYNEQFF
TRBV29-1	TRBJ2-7	CSAAAEPPYEQYF